The T cell receptor (beta chain) under discussion was sequenced for a study of control samples from healthy donors and cancer patients (dated by TCRdb to 2018 to 2020). As encoded in the germline V gene, CDR1 is SGHVS while CDR2 is FQNEAQ. CDR3 length: 12 amino acids, cysteine to phenylalanine. Kept here is only the CDR3 DNA, which spans 36 bases and is read in frame from base 1. V and J are truncated by 3 bases and 5 bases respectively, leaving an intervening sequence of 6 bases. As concerns this clone: Its antigen target is currently unknown. Base qualities are not recorded, but no much larger clone differs from it by a single base.

The library was prepared using the immunoSEQ multiplex PCR assay. As stored in TCRdb, this immuneACCESS dataset retains in-frame rearrangements with V and J assigned. A fraction of the clones does not appear; measured against another copy, unresolved V genes explain less than half of the discrepancy, and the remainder lacks a known reason. The sample table shows 150,000 to 200,000 clones, and around 89% are seen once. Jointly, the top ten make up approximately 1.4% of the sample. The material sequenced was blood. The receptor comes from a woman in her 50s in good health. The chain employs TRBV7-8 and TRBJ2-3; the D segment cannot be called with confidence. The CDR3 reads as follows: CASSFKGDTQYF. Here is the DNA: TGTGCCAGCAGCTTTAAGGGAGATACGCAGTATTTT.